This TCR beta chain appears in the sequencing data of a study of response to subunit inactivated influenza vaccine. Overall study findings and caveats: Few additional T cells are recruited per seasonal influenza vaccination, authors suggested.

This clonotype came up a few times. Its antigen remains unknown. Germline V gene lookup returns CDR1 MNHNS and CDR2 SASEGT. CDR3 size: 15 residues. V was trimmed by 5 bases and J by 0 bases, leaving 10 bases between them. One entry per CDR3 protein, called by TCRdb with MiXCR from the RT-PCR reads. The sample lists over 150,000 distinct CDR3 sequences, approximately 15% occurring once. The sequencing here drew on CD8+ T cells sorted from PBMCs, taken 5 to 6 days after vaccination. This receptor was obtained from a man aged 45-65 years who received an inactivated influenza vaccine. V and J are TRBV6-1 and TRBJ2-2; tentative D call: TRBD1 (5 bases). CDR3 bases: TGTGCCAGCAGTCTAGGGGCTCCGAACACCGGGGAGCTGTTTTTT. Translating gives CASSLGAPNTGELFF.